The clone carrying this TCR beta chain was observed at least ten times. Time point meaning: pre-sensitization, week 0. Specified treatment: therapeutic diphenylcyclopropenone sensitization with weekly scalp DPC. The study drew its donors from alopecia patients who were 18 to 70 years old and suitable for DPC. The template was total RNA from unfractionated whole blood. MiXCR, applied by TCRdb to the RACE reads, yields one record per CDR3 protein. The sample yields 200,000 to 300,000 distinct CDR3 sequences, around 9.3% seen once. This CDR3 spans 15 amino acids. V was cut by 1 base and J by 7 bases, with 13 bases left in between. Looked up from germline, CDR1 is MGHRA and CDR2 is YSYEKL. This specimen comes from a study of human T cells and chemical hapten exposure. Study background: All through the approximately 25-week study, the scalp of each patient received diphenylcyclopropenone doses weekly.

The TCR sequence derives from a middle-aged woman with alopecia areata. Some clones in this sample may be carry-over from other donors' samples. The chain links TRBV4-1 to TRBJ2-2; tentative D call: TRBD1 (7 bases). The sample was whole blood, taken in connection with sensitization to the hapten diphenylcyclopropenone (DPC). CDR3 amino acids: CASSQADREVGELFF. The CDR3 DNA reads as TGCGCCAGCAGCCAAGCCGACAGGGAGGTCGGGGAGCTGTTTTTT.